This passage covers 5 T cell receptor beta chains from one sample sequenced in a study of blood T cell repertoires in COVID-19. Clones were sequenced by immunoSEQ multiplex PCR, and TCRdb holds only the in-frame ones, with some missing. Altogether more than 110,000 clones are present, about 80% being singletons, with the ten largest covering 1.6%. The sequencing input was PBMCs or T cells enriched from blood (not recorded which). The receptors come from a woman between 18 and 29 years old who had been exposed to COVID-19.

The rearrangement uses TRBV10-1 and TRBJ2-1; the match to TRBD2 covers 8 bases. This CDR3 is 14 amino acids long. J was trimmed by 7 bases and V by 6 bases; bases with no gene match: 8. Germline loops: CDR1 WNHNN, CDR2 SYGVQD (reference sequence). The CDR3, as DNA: TGCGCCAGCAGCTCGGGAGCGGGAGAAAATGAGCAGTTCTTC. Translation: CASSSGAGENEQFF.

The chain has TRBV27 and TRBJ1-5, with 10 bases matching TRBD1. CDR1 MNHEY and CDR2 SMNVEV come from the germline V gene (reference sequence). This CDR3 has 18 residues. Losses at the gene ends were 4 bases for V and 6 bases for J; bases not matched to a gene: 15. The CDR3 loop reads CASSSSFPGQGFSQPQHF. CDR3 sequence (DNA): TGTGCCAGCAGTTCCTCATTCCCGGGACAGGGGTTCAGTCAGCCCCAGCATTTT.

CDR3 sequence reads: CASSPSGSRYNEQFF. In DNA, the CDR3 is TGCGCCAGCAGTCCTAGCGGGAGCCGTTACAATGAGCAGTTCTTC. The chain recombines TRBV5-1 with TRBJ2-1; 10 bases agree with TRBD2. Germline V gene data show CDR1 as SGHRS and CDR2 as YFSETQ. After removal of 5 bases from V and 4 bases from J, the junction contained 6 bases not matched to a gene. The CDR3 is 15 amino acids.

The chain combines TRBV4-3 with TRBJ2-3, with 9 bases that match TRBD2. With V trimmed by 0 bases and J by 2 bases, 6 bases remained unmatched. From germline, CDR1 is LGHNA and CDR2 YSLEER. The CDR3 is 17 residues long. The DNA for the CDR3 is TGCGCCAGCAGCCAAGATGGGCCTAGCGGGGACACAGATACGCAGTATTTT. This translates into CASSQDGPSGDTDTQYF.

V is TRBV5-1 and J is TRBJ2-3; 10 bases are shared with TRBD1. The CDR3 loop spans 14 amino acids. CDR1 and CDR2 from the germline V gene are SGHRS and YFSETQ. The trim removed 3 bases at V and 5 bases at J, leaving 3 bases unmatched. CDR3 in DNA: TGCGCCAGCAGCTCCGGGACAGGGGTAGATACGCAGTATTTT. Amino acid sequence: CASSSGTGVDTQYF.